The next 27 T cell receptor beta chains were all read from a single sample in a study of response to subunit inactivated influenza vaccine. TCRdb ran MiXCR on the RT-PCR reads and lists one entry per CDR3 protein. Among hundreds of thousands of distinct CDR3 sequences listed, approximately 12% were seen once. The sample in question was PBMCs from blood, obtained 45 days after vaccination. These receptors were taken from a man over 45 who received an inactivated influenza vaccine.

This clonotype was observed a handful of times. The chain employs TRBV20-1 and TRBJ1-5; D not resolved. The CDR3 contains 12 residues. Germline V gene data show CDR1 as DFQATT and CDR2 as SNEGSKA (reference sequence). V dropped 2 bases and J dropped 4 bases, with 6 bases sitting between them. The CDR3 region is CSARLLNQPQHF. Written as DNA, the CDR3 is TGCAGTGCTAGATTGTTGAATCAGCCCCAGCATTTT.

The chain combines TRBV12-3 or TRBV12-4 with TRBJ1-5; the D gene is possibly TRBD1 (6 bases). This CDR3 is built from 14 residues. Trimming cost V 6 bases and J 1 base, with 10 bases left between them. Written as DNA, the CDR3 is TGTGCCAGCAGGATCGGACAGAGCAATCAGCCCCAGCATTTT. Protein sequence: CASRIGQSNQPQHF.

In its sample, this clonotype was seen a few times. The chain recombines TRBV11-1 with TRBJ2-5, with 8 nucleotides matching TRBD2. The V segment lost 6 bases and the J segment 0 bases; nucleotides outside the gene matches: 15. Looked up from germline, CDR1 is SGHAT and CDR2 is FQDESV (reference sequence). The CDR3 is 18 amino acids. In DNA, the CDR3 is TGTGCCAGCAGACCTAACGTGGGGGAGCGGGAGTACCAAGAGACCCAGTACTTC. Protein sequence: CASRPNVGEREYQETQYF.

Details on this clonotype: A much larger clone is a single base away; this may be a read error. J is TRBJ2-2 and V is TRBV29-1; possible D gene TRBD2, 6 bases. This CDR3 spans 14 amino acids. Germline V lookup: CDR1 SQVTM, CDR2 ANQGSEA. CDR3 DNA: TGCAGCGTTGAAGGGCTAGCAAACACCGGGGGGCTGTTTTTT. This encodes CSVEGLANTGGLFF.

This chain links TRBV12-3 or TRBV12-4 with TRBJ1-3; D uncertain. V was clipped by 1 base and J by 2 bases, with 3 bases between them. This CDR3 has 13 residues. CDR3: CASSLGPGNTIYF. Written as DNA, the CDR3 is TGTGCCAGCAGTTTAGGCCCTGGAAACACCATATATTTT.

This clonotype was seen repeatedly, ten times or more. The rearrangement links TRBV24-1 to TRBJ2-1; 7 bases are shared with TRBD2. The CDR3 has 17 amino acids. The germline V gene has CDR1 KGHDR and CDR2 SFDVKD. Trimming cost V 5 bases and J 2 bases; bases outside gene matches: 11. The CDR3 DNA reads TGTGCCACCAGTGGCGATGTTAGCGGGCGTACCTACAATGAGCAGTTCTTC. Protein product: CATSGDVSGRTYNEQFF.

This clonotype was seen a handful of times. The V and J genes are TRBV12-3 or TRBV12-4 and TRBJ2-3; 8 positions match TRBD1. V trimming: 5 bases; J trimming: 3 bases; junction bases outside the gene matches: 13. The CDR3 covers 17 residues. CDR3 sequence: CASSLLDRAHGTDTQYF. The DNA for the CDR3 is TGTGCCAGCAGTCTACTGGACAGGGCACACGGAACAGATACGCAGTATTTT.

This clonotype showed up just a few times. V is TRBV27 and J is TRBJ2-3; TRBD2 is a possible D gene (5 bases). V lost 3 bases and J lost 2, with 12 bases in between. The CDR3 spans 15 residues. Germline CDR1 MNHEY, CDR2 SMNVEV (reference sequence). The CDR3 DNA reads TGTGCCAGCAGTTTGTTGGGTGACTACACAGATACGCAGTATTTT. This codes for CASSLLGDYTDTQYF.

This clonotype showed up just a few times. The chain is built from TRBV12-3 or TRBV12-4 and TRBJ1-1; D may be TRBD1 (5 bases). V was cut by 8 bases and J by 1 base, with 14 bases left in between. The CDR3 has 14 amino acids. The CDR3 protein is CASGGGHQNTEAFF. The CDR3 DNA reads as TGTGCCAGCGGGGGAGGCCATCAGAACACTGAAGCTTTCTTT.

This clonotype was counted only a few times. V and J are TRBV25-1 and TRBJ2-7; 8 positions match TRBD1. CDR1 MGHDK and CDR2 SYGVNS come from the germline V gene. V lost 3 bases to trimming and J lost 4 bases; unmatched junction nucleotides: 8. The CDR3 spans 15 residues. This CDR3 reads CASSDQNRGMYEQYF. The CDR3 DNA is TGTGCCAGCAGTGATCAGAACAGGGGGATGTACGAGCAGTACTTC.

This clonotype was recorded at least ten times. The chain uses TRBV4-1 and TRBJ2-1; TRBD2 matches 13 bases. J lost 10 bases, V lost 1 base, and 4 bases had no gene match. Germline values: CDR1 MGHRA, CDR2 YSYEKL. CDR3 length: 15 amino acids. The CDR3 spells CASSQGLAGGREQFF. In DNA, the CDR3 is TGCGCCAGCAGCCAAGGACTAGCGGGGGGTAGGGAGCAGTTCTTC.

This clonotype has only a few counts. The V and J genes are TRBV18 and TRBJ2-6; D possibly uses TRBD1 or TRBD2 (5 bases each). Germline CDR1 and CDR2: KGHSH and LQKENI. The CDR3 has 15 amino acids. Trimming took 4 bases from V and 1 from J, leaving 8 bases between them. Here the CDR3 reads CASSRDLSGANVLTF. DNA of the CDR3: TGTGCCAGCTCACGGGACCTGTCTGGGGCCAACGTCCTGACTTTC.

J is TRBJ2-5 and V is TRBV7-2; TRBD2 matches at 7 bases. The CDR3 runs 16 residues. V shed 6 bases and J 1 base; nucleotides not matched to a gene: 11. CDR1 is SGHTA, CDR2 FQGNSA, per germline. The CDR3 loop reads CASRGGAGYLQETQYF. For the CDR3, the DNA is TGTGCCAGCAGGGGAGGAGCGGGGTACCTCCAAGAGACCCAGTACTTC.

This clonotype has more than one count but fewer than ten. V is TRBV20-1 and J is TRBJ2-5; D possibly corresponds to TRBD1 (6 bases). The CDR3 has 16 residues. Deletions cut 2 bases from V and 2 bases from J, with 18 bases between. Germline assignment: CDR1 DFQATT and CDR2 SNEGSKA (reference sequence). CDR3 in DNA: TGCAGTGCTAGACCCCAGGGGTGGGCCCCACAAGAGACCCAGTACTTC. Its translation is CSARPQGWAPQETQYF.

The chain combines TRBV11-3 with TRBJ2-1; 9 positions match TRBD2. This CDR3 spans 15 amino acids. With 2 bases clipped from V and 7 bases from J, the junction kept 6 bases outside the gene matches. Germline V lookup: CDR1 SGHNT, CDR2 YENEEA. CDR3 sequence (DNA): TGTGCCAGCAGCTTATCGGCTAGCGGGACGAATGAGCAGTTCTTC. Encoded protein: CASSLSASGTNEQFF. Complete variable domain (other parts from reference TRBV11-3 and TRBJ2-1): EAGVVQSPRYKIIEKKQPVAFWCNPISGHNTLYWYLQNLGQGPELLIRYENEEAVDDSQLPKDRFSAERLKGVDSTLKIQPAELGDSAVYLCASSLSASGTNEQFFGPGTRLTVL.

This clonotype has just a few counts. The chain has TRBV20-1 and TRBJ2-1; D may be TRBD1 (6 bases). V lost 3 bases, J lost 3 bases, and 12 bases lay in between. The germline CDR1 and CDR2 sequences are DFQATT and SNEGSKA (reference sequence). The CDR3 length is 14 residues. CDR3 bases: TGCAGTGCTAGCGTCGGGACACTCTACAATGAGCAGTTCTTC. Amino acid sequence: CSASVGTLYNEQFF.

This clonotype has at least ten counts. The rearrangement joins TRBV7-2 to TRBJ2-3; 11 bases match TRBD2. Germline V CDR1 and CDR2: SGHTA, FQGNSA. Trimming removed 6 bases from V and 6 bases from J; junction bases left unmatched: 8. The CDR3 runs to 15 residues. The CDR3: CASRRLAGQLDTQYF. CDR3 DNA: TGTGCCAGCAGGAGACTAGCGGGACAGTTGGATACGCAGTATTTT.

The table lists this clonotype with many counts. The V call is TRBV11-2, the J call TRBJ2-5; 9 nucleotides agree with TRBD1. J gave up 4 bases and V 4 bases, and 13 bases lay outside the gene matches. The CDR3 has 17 residues. Germline V gives CDR1 SGHAT, CDR2 FQNNGV. CDR3: CASSSRFRTGVTETQYF. The CDR3 DNA sequence: TGTGCCAGCAGCTCAAGATTTAGGACAGGGGTAACAGAGACCCAGTACTTC.

The chain links TRBV5-1 to TRBJ2-7; TRBD2 matches 11 bases. Germline trimming cut 0 bases from V and 7 bases from J; bases unmatched to any gene: 9. The CDR3 is made up of 16 amino acids. CDR1 and CDR2 from the germline V gene are SGHRS and YFSETQ. The CDR3 spells CASSLGGTSGSEEQYF. The CDR3 bases are TGCGCCAGCAGCTTGGGGGGGACTAGCGGCTCGGAAGAGCAGTACTTC. The full variable domain, completed using reference TRBV5-1 and TRBJ2-7, is KAGVTQTPRYLIKTRGQQVTLSCSPISGHRSVSWYQQTPGQGLQFLFEYFSETQRNKGNFPGRFSGRQFSNSRSEMNVSTLELGDSALYLCASSLGGTSGSEEQYFGPGTRLTVT.

This rearrangement joins TRBV7-9 to TRBJ1-1; 7 bases fit TRBD1. J lost 1 base, V lost 2 bases, and 4 bases had no gene match. Germline lookup yields CDR1 SEHNR and CDR2 FQNEAQ (reference sequence). The CDR3 has 15 amino acids. In DNA, the CDR3 is TGTGCCAGCAGCTTAAGGACAGGTCAGAACACTGAAGCTTTCTTT. Residues: CASSLRTGQNTEAFF.

The V call is TRBV4-3, the J call TRBJ1-2, with D possibly being TRBD1 (6 bases). The V end was cut by 3 bases, the J end by 4 bases, with 18 bases between. The CDR3 covers 16 residues. CDR1 and CDR2 from the germline V gene are LGHNA and YSLEER. CDR3 nucleotide sequence: TGCGCCAGCAGCCACGCGGACAGACTCTACAGCTATGGCTACACCTTC. Translated: CASSHADRLYSYGYTF.

This chain uses TRBV20-1 with TRBJ2-5; 10 bases map to TRBD2. The CDR3 runs 16 residues. Per germline, CDR1 DFQATT and CDR2 SNEGSKA (reference sequence). The J segment lost 1 base and the V segment lost 3 bases, leaving 8 bases of the junction unmatched. Here the CDR3 DNA reads TGCAGTGCTAGTATTCTAGCGGGGGTCGGCCAAGAGACCCAGTACTTC. This codes for CSASILAGVGQETQYF.

This clonotype has only a few counts. The chain uses TRBV20-1 and TRBJ2-4; 9 nucleotides match TRBD2. The CDR3 loop spans 14 amino acids. CDR1 DFQATT and CDR2 SNEGSKA come from the germline V gene (reference sequence). J gave up 1 base and V 7 bases, and 5 bases lay outside the gene matches. CDR3 sequence reads: CSVSSGVAKNIQYF. For the CDR3, the DNA is TGCAGTGTTTCTAGCGGGGTTGCCAAAAACATTCAGTACTTC.

This clonotype showed up just a few times. The V call is TRBV25-1, the J call TRBJ1-5; D not certain. Germline loops: CDR1 MGHDK, CDR2 SYGVNS. With 1 base removed from V and 3 bases from J, the gap between germline ends came to 7 bases. The CDR3 has 14 residues. The CDR3 nucleotides are TGTGCCAGCAGTGAATTAGGGATCAATCAGCCCCAGCATTTT. Translation gives CASSELGINQPQHF.

This clonotype was detected a few times. The CDR3, as DNA: TGTGCCAGCTGCTTACTTGGGGCCACCGGGGAGCTGTTTTTT. The encoded protein is CASCLLGATGELFF. This chain connects TRBV12-3 or TRBV12-4 to TRBJ2-2; TRBD1 is a possible D gene (5 bases). This CDR3 spans 14 amino acids. The germline V and J ends were trimmed by 8 bases and 4 bases, with 14 bases remaining between them.

There are many counts of this clonotype. This chain links TRBV2 with TRBJ1-5; D not resolved. Deletions cut 3 bases from V and 7 bases from J, with 13 bases between. Germline CDR1 is SNHLY and CDR2 is FYNNEI. The CDR3 totals 14 residues. CDR3 amino acids: CASSDELGNQPQHF. CDR3 nucleotide sequence: TGTGCCAGCAGTGATGAGTTAGGGAACCAGCCCCAGCATTTT.

This clonotype was found a few times. This rearrangement joins TRBV27 to TRBJ2-1, with 7 positions matching TRBD1. V trimming: 7 bases; J trimming: 6 bases; junction bases outside the gene matches: 18. CDR1 is MNHEY and CDR2 is SMNVEV in the germline V gene (reference sequence). The CDR3 contains 17 residues. CDR3 protein: CASNRGRDPYNSNEQFF. Written as DNA, the CDR3 is TGTGCCAGCAATAGGGGGCGAGATCCATACAATAGCAATGAGCAGTTCTTC.